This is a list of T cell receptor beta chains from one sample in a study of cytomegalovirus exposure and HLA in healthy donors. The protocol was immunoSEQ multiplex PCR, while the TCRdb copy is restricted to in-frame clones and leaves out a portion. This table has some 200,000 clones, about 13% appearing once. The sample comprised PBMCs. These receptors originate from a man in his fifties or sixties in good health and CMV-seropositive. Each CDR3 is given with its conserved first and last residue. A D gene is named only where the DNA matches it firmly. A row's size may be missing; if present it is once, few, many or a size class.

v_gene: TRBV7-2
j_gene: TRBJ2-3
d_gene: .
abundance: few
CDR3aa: CASSWGGGGTLNTQYF
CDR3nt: TGTGCCAGCAGCTGGGGGGGCGGGGGCACTTTAAATACGCAGTATTTT

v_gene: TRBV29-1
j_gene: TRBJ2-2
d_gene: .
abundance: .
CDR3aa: CSASLASNTGELFF
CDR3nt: TGCAGCGCTTCTCTGGCTTCGAACACCGGGGAGCTGTTTTTT

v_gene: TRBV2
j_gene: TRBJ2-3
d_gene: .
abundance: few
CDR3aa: CAIFTGLGTDTQYF
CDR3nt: TGTGCCATCTTCACAGGCCTAGGCACAGATACGCAGTATTTT

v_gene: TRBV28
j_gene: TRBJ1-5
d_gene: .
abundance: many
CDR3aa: CASSFPQPQNF
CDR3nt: TGTGCCAGCAGTTTCCCACAGCCCCAGAATTTT

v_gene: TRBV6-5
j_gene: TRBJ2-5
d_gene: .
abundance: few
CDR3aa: CASSIGKRLKTQYF
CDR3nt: TGTGCCAGCAGTATCGGGAAAAGGTTAAAGACCCAGTACTTC

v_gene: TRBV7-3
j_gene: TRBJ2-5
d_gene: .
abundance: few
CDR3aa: CASSRGPQETQYF
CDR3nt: TGTGCCAGCAGCAGGGGCCCCCAAGAGACCCAGTACTTC

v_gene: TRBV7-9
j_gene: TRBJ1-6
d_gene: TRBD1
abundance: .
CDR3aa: CASSSKDRAPLHF
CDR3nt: TGTGCCAGCAGCTCAAAAGACAGGGCCCCCCTCCACTTT

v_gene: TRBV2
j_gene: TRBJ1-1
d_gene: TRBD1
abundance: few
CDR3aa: CASSEGGRGLRTEAFF
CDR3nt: TGTGCCAGCAGTGAAGGGGGCAGGGGGCTAAGAACTGAAGCTTTCTTT

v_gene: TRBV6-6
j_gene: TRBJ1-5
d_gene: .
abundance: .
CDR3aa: CASSRQKDQPQHF
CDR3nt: TGTGCCAGCAGTCGACAGAAAGATCAGCCCCAGCATTTT

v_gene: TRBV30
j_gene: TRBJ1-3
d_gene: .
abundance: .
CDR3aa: CAWSGGTAGNTIYF
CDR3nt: TGTGCCTGGAGTGGCGGAACGGCTGGAAACACCATATATTTT

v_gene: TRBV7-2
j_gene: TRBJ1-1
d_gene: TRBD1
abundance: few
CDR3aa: CATHPYRGHTEAFF
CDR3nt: TGTGCCACTCACCCCTACAGGGGGCACACTGAAGCTTTCTTT

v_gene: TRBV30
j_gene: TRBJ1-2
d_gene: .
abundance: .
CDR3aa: CAWRSRLTPCNGYTF
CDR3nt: TGTGCCTGGAGGTCGCGTTTAACCCCATGCAATGGCTACACCTTC

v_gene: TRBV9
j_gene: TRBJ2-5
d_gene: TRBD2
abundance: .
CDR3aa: CASSVGLAGGRLETQYF
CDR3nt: TGTGCCAGCAGCGTAGGACTAGCGGGGGGTAGGTTGGAGACCCAGTACTTC

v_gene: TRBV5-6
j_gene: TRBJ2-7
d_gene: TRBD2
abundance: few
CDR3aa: CASSFGLAGGSYEQYF
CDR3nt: TGTGCCAGCAGCTTCGGACTAGCGGGGGGGAGCTACGAGCAGTACTTC

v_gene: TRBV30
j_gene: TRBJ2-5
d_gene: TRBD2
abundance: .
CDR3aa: CAWSSGLAGIRETQYF
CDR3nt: TGTGCCTGGAGCTCGGGACTAGCGGGGATCCGAGAGACCCAGTACTTC

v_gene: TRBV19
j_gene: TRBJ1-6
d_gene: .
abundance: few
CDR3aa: CASSIEGLRNSPLHF
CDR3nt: TGTGCCAGTAGTATAGAGGGGCTGAGGAATTCACCCCTCCACTTT